This T cell receptor beta chain was identified in a study of monozygotic twins with cystic fibrosis. Across the whole study: Around 3 micrograms of fragmented DNA underwent around 15 PCR cycles for library preparation. Overall study results and limits: Nucleotide-identical clonotype sharing was significantly higher within monozygotic CF twin pairs than between unrelated CF individuals.

The CDR3 has 13 residues. With 6 bases removed from V and 7 bases from J, the gap between germline ends came to 15 bases. Germline values: CDR1 LNHDA, CDR2 SQIVND (reference sequence). The table came from immunoSEQ multiplex PCR; TCRdb's copy has only in-frame clones and leaves some out. The sample yields some 10,000 clones, just over 99% seen once. On this clone: The target antigen is unknown.

Material for sequencing was blood. The chain recombines TRBV19 with TRBJ1-2; D is possibly TRBD1 (6 bases). The TCR originated in a man aged 18 to 29 with cystic fibrosis. CDR3 amino acids: CASRTIQGTGYTF. The CDR3, as DNA: TGTGCCAGTAGAACGATTCAGGGGACTGGCTACACCTTC.